This record looks at one T cell receptor (beta chain) sequence and its context. The data are from a study of T cells of healthy individuals. CDR1 and CDR2 from the germline V gene are SGHRS and YFSETQ. The CDR3 runs 16 residues. Deletions cut 2 bases from V and 7 bases from J, with 21 bases between. A single record per CDR3 protein comes from TCRdb applying MiXCR to the 5' RACE reads. The table lists tens of thousands of distinct CDR3 sequences, roughly 16% of them singletons. The source of this sequence is a human donor in good health. This chain uses TRBV5-1 with TRBJ2-5; no clear D. The CDR3 DNA reads TGCGCCAGCAGCTTAAACAGCCTCTCAAACAATAGGACCCAGTACTTC. Residues: CASSLNSLSNNRTQYF.